This is a list of T cell receptor beta chains from one sample in a study of immune heterogeneity within non-small cell lung tumors. TCRdb re-called the multiplex PCR reads with MiXCR, one entry per CDR3 protein. The data show over 20,000 distinct CDR3 sequences, with about 30% seen just once and under 4.5% held by the top ten. The source material was lung tumor tissue. These receptors came from a middle-aged man with non-small cell lung cancer. CDR3s include the opening cysteine and the closing phenylalanine or tryptophan. The order of the fields is D gene, V gene, CDR3 length, J gene, clone size, CDR3 protein, CDR3 DNA. A D gene is named only where the DNA matches it firmly. The size of a clone is reported for some rows only, either as once, few or many, or as a class for expanded clones.

TRBD1,TRBV20-1,15,TRBJ2-5,few,CSARDRGDRGETQYF,TGCAGTGCTAGAGATCGGGGTGACAGGGGTGAGACCCAGTACTTC
-,TRBV2,15,TRBJ2-4,few,CASTDGTGVYDIQYF,TGTGCCAGCACGGACGGCACCGGGGTGTATGACATTCAGTACTTC
-,TRBV7-9,17,TRBJ1-4,-,CASSLSAGGATNEKLFF,TGTGCCAGCAGCTTATCGGCGGGGGGTGCAACTAATGAAAAACTGTTTTTT
TRBD1,TRBV19,16,TRBJ1-6,medium-sized,CANPQGGSSYNSPLHF,TGTGCCAACCCTCAGGGGGGGAGCTCCTATAATTCACCCCTCCACTTT
TRBD1,TRBV5-1,17,TRBJ1-4,-,CASSRWGDRAGNEKLFF,TGCGCCAGCAGCCGTTGGGGGGACAGGGCGGGTAATGAAAAACTGTTTTTT
-,TRBV6-2/TRBV6-3,12,TRBJ2-3,-,CARSLDYGTQYF,TGTGCCAGAAGTTTAGACTACGGTACGCAGTATTTT
TRBD2,TRBV11-1,17,TRBJ2-2,many,CASSLMSGLAATGELFF,TGTGCCAGCAGCTTAATGTCCGGACTAGCAGCCACCGGGGAGCTGTTTTTT
-,TRBV6-5,15,TRBJ1-2,-,CASSCGAGVVYGYTF,TGTGCCAGCAGTTGCGGTGCAGGGGTGGTCTATGGCTACACCTTC
-,TRBV18,17,TRBJ2-1,-,CASSPPGGSGSYNEQFF,TGTGCCAGCTCACCTCCAGGAGGTAGTGGGTCCTACAATGAGCAGTTCTTC
TRBD2,TRBV27,15,TRBJ2-1,medium-sized,CASSWTSGRGNEQFF,TGTGCCAGCAGTTGGACTAGCGGGAGGGGAAATGAGCAGTTCTTC
TRBD2,TRBV25-1,16,TRBJ2-1,-,CASSTAGTSGSNEQFF,TGTGCCAGCAGTACTGCCGGGACTAGCGGGAGCAATGAGCAGTTCTTC
TRBD2,TRBV6-5,17,TRBJ2-1,few,CASSYSGLAGIYNEQFF,TGTGCCAGCAGTTACTCGGGACTAGCGGGGATATACAATGAGCAGTTCTTC
-,TRBV6-2/TRBV6-3,11,TRBJ1-4,-,CANTENEKLFF,TGTGCCAACACCGAAAATGAAAAACTGTTTTTT
-,TRBV7-6,13,TRBJ1-6,-,CASSLERNSPLHF,TGTGCCAGCAGCTTAGAGCGGAATTCACCCCTCCACTTT
-,TRBV12-3/TRBV12-4,13,TRBJ1-1,-,CASKNRDNTEAFF,TGTGCCAGCAAAAACAGGGATAACACTGAAGCTTTCTTT
-,TRBV12-3/TRBV12-4,13,TRBJ1-2,few,CASSSEGNYGYTF,TGTGCCAGCAGTTCGGAGGGTAACTATGGCTACACCTTC
-,TRBV28,18,TRBJ1-4,many,CASSLWAFETDNGEKLFF,TGTGCCAGCAGTTTATGGGCCTTTGAGACAGACAACGGGGAAAAACTGTTTTTT
TRBD1,TRBV9,16,TRBJ2-7,-,CANSPRSGQGLYEQYF,TGTGCCAACAGCCCGAGGTCGGGACAGGGGTTGTACGAGCAGTACTTC
-,TRBV6-5,14,TRBJ1-1,few,CASSSPGTPGRAFF,TGTGCCAGCAGTTCCCCGGGGACCCCCGGGCGAGCTTTCTTT
TRBD1,TRBV6-2/TRBV6-3,12,TRBJ2-7,many,CASSRQGYEQYF,TGTGCCAGCAGTAGACAGGGGTACGAGCAGTACTTC
-,TRBV10-1,16,TRBJ1-3,many,CASSLYLDSLGNTIYF,TGCGCCAGCAGTCTCTACCTAGACAGCCTCGGAAACACCATATATTTT
-,TRBV6-1,12,TRBJ2-7,many,CASSDRHYEQYF,TGTGCCAGCAGTGACCGGCACTACGAGCAGTACTTC
TRBD1,TRBV20-1,14,TRBJ1-1,few,CSAGRQGLNTEAFF,TGCAGTGCTGGCCGACAGGGCTTGAACACTGAAGCTTTCTTT
-,TRBV6-1,13,TRBJ2-1,few,CASASPGGNEQFF,TGTGCCAGCGCCAGCCCCGGGGGAAATGAGCAGTTCTTC
TRBD2,TRBV12-3/TRBV12-4,15,TRBJ2-3,-,CASSISGTTPDTQYF,TGTGCCAGCAGTATTAGCGGGACGACCCCAGATACGCAGTATTTT
TRBD1,TRBV4-1,15,TRBJ1-4,few,CASSLRQGSNEKLFF,TGCGCCAGCAGCCTACGACAGGGTTCTAATGAAAAACTGTTTTTT
-,TRBV6-5,15,TRBJ1-3,many,CASSYDAFSGNTIYF,TGTGCCAGCAGTTACGACGCGTTCTCTGGAAACACCATATATTTT
TRBD1,TRBV6-1,14,TRBJ1-1,many,CASRQKTGGDEAFF,TGTGCCAGCAGGCAAAAGACAGGGGGGGATGAAGCTTTCTTT
-,TRBV6-1,17,TRBJ2-7,-,CASSETFRARGEYEQYF,TGTGCCAGCAGTGAAACCTTCAGGGCGCGGGGCGAATACGAGCAGTACTTC